The entry that follows covers one TCR beta chain sequence. Through a sample-barcoded 5' primer and a J-beta primer mix, a second PCR was run for roughly 7 to 11 cycles. TCRdb reprocessed the 5' RACE reads with MiXCR, giving one entry per CDR3 protein. The sample has about 1.4 million distinct CDR3 sequences, approximately 60% seen once; the top ten hold 6.5% to 8%. This sample was taken from a study of blood T cells in healthy people across ages. The CDR3 spans 16 residues. Germline V gene lookup returns CDR1 MNHNY and CDR2 SVGAGI (reference sequence). Trimming stripped 5 bases from V and 5 bases from J, with 19 bases between.

The rearrangement joins TRBV6-6 to TRBJ2-1, with D perhaps TRBD2 (7 bases). The sample taken for sequencing was blood. The sequence came from a man between 18 and 35 years old in good health. CDR3 nucleotides: TGTGCCAGCAGTCCCTGGGAGGGGGGTTCGAACAATGAGCAGTTCTTC. Amino acids: CASSPWEGGSNNEQFF.